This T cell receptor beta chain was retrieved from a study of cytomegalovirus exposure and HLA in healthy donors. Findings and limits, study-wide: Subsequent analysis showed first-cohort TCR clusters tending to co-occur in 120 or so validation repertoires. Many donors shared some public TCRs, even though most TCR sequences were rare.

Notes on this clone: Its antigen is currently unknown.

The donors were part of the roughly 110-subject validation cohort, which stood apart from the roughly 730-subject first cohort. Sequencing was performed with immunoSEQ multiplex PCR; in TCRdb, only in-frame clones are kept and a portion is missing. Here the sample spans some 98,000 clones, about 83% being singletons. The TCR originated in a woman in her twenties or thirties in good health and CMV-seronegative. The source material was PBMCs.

This CDR3 reads CASSQDSGQATNEKLFF. In nucleotides, the CDR3 is TGCGCCAGCAGCCAAGATTCGGGACAGGCAACTAATGAAAAACTGTTTTTT. This chain links TRBV4-1 with TRBJ1-4, with 8 bases that match TRBD1. Germline V gives CDR1 MGHRA, CDR2 YSYEKL. The J segment lost 0 bases and the V segment lost 0 bases, leaving 3 bases of the junction unmatched. This CDR3 is built from 17 residues.